This entry lists 10 T cell receptor beta chains sequenced from one sample in a study of PD-1 blockade in classical Hodgkin lymphoma (TCRdb year 2020). This sample's time point label indicates: cycle 1 day 1 (C1D1), immediately before nivolumab initiation. All trial patients had relapsed after autologous stem cell transplantation, with cohorts A, B and C differing in prior brentuximab vedotin exposure. The library was built by means of the immunoSEQ multiplex PCR assay. TCRdb's version of the immuneACCESS table is confined to in-frame rearrangements and falls short of the full clone set. An unresolved V gene accounts for under half of the shortfall where checked; the remainder is of unknown origin. Across this sample there are tens of thousands of clones, with approximately 88% seen only once. The ten most abundant clones make up roughly 21% of the sample. This specimen consisted of peripheral blood mononuclear cells (PBMCs), obtained at baseline. These receptor sequences come from a human donor with classical Hodgkin lymphoma.

This chain joins TRBV10-3 and TRBJ1-1; D uncertain. Germline V gene lookup returns CDR1 ENHRY and CDR2 SYGVKD. CDR3 size: 14 residues. The V end was cut by 2 bases, the J end by 2 bases, with 9 bases between. In DNA, the CDR3 is TGTGCCATCAGTGAGAAGGGAGAAAACACTGAAGCTTTCTTT. Protein product: CAISEKGENTEAFF.

CDR3 sequence (DNA): TGCAGCGTTGAAGATTGGGAGGGGACCCTCCGAGGAAACACTGAAGCTTTCTTT. Amino acids: CSVEDWEGTLRGNTEAFF. This chain uses TRBV29-1 with TRBJ1-1, with a tentative D call TRBD1 (5 bases). The length of the CDR3 is 18 residues. The V end was cut by 0 bases, the J end by 2 bases, with 22 bases between. Germline assignment: CDR1 SQVTM and CDR2 ANQGSEA.

This clone has more than one count but fewer than ten. J is TRBJ2-3 and V is TRBV9; 8 bases line up with TRBD2. CDR3 length: 19 residues. CDR1 is SGDLS and CDR2 is YYNGEE in the germline V gene. V trimming: 4 bases; J trimming: 2 bases; junction bases outside the gene matches: 18. For the CDR3, the DNA is TGTGCCAGCAGCCCACGGGACACACTCAAGCGGGAGACCACAGATACGCAGTATTTT. Protein: CASSPRDTLKRETTDTQYF.

This rearrangement joins TRBV4-1 to TRBJ1-4, with 7 bases identical to TRBD1. Germline V gene data show CDR1 as MGHRA and CDR2 as YSYEKL. After removal of 4 bases from V and 4 bases from J, the junction contained 12 bases not matched to a gene. The CDR3 extends over 17 amino acids. The CDR3 reads CASSPRQGGQINEKLFF. CDR3 bases: TGCGCCAGCAGCCCTCGACAGGGAGGTCAAATTAATGAAAAACTGTTTTTT.

This clone occurred once. The chain joins TRBV5-8 to TRBJ2-3, with TRBD2 matching 13 bases. The CDR3 extends over 15 amino acids. CDR1 is SGHTS and CDR2 is YDEGEE in the germline V gene. After removal of 2 bases from V and 4 bases from J, the junction contained 1 base not matched to a gene. The CDR3 bases are TGTGCCAGCAGCTTCGGACTAGCGGGAGCAGATACGCAGTATTTT. Its protein is CASSFGLAGADTQYF.

The chain uses TRBV25-1 and TRBJ2-5, with TRBD1 matching 7 bases. Unmatched junction bases numbered 15, after V lost 3 bases and J lost 5 bases. The CDR3 length is 17 residues. The V gene's germline CDR1 is MGHDK and CDR2 SYGVNS. This CDR3 reads CASSDTTGTAMGETQYF. The CDR3 DNA reads TGTGCCAGCAGTGATACGACTGGGACAGCCATGGGGGAGACCCAGTACTTC.

The genes are TRBV15 and TRBJ1-4; D may be TRBD1 (5 bases). Germline loops: CDR1 LNHNV, CDR2 YYDKDF (reference sequence). V was shortened by 5 bases and J by 8 bases, with 15 bases between the two germline ends. The CDR3 covers 14 residues. CDR3: CATSPDPRGEKLFF. The CDR3 DNA is TGTGCCACCAGCCCCGACCCCCGGGGCGAAAAACTGTTTTTT.

This rearrangement joins TRBV7-2 to TRBJ2-4, with TRBD1 matching 8 bases. The V and J ends lost 0 bases and 8 bases, in that order; junction bases with no gene match: 9. The CDR3 runs 16 residues. CDR1 and CDR2 from the germline V gene are SGHTA and FQGNSA. CDR3 nucleotide sequence: TGTGCCAGCAGCTTAGCTCCGGGACAGGCGAGGGACATTCAGTACTTC. Protein sequence: CASSLAPGQARDIQYF.

The chain uses TRBV30 and TRBJ2-3; D gene ambiguous. The CDR3 contains 13 residues. Germline-derived CDR1 and CDR2 are GTSNPN and SVGIG (reference sequence). V dropped 0 bases and J dropped 6 bases, with 10 bases sitting between them. CDR3 sequence reads: CAWSVQPADTQYF. The CDR3 coding sequence is TGTGCCTGGAGTGTACAACCCGCGGATACGCAGTATTTT.

This chain connects TRBV4-1 to TRBJ2-3; D gene unclear. Germline assignment: CDR1 MGHRA and CDR2 YSYEKL. With 0 bases removed from V and 0 bases from J, the gap between germline ends came to 7 bases. CDR3 size: 15 residues. The DNA of the CDR3 is TGCGCCAGCAGCCAAGATCGTGTCAGCACAGATACGCAGTATTTT. This translates into CASSQDRVSTDTQYF.